Below, 6 T cell receptor beta chains from the same sample are listed, as sequenced in a study of response to subunit inactivated influenza vaccine. MiXCR was run by TCRdb on the RT-PCR reads, yielding one entry per CDR3 protein. The repertoire consists of about 800,000 distinct CDR3 sequences, with 21% occurring once and the leading ten covering about 10%. The sample consisted of PBMCs from blood, taken around 5 days after vaccination. These TCRs come from a man aged 50-59 years who received an inactivated influenza vaccine.

With regard to this clonotype: Lacking the conserved final phenylalanine or tryptophan, this CDR3 likely reflects a read error. The V gene is TRBV7-9, the J gene TRBJ1-5, with D unresolved. Germline CDR1 SEHNR, CDR2 FQNEAQ (reference sequence). Trimming left V 2 bases short and J 0 bases short, with 8 bases between. This CDR3 contains 15 residues. The CDR3 DNA follows: TGTGCCAGCAGCTTATCGTCGTATAGCAATCAGCCCCAGCATTCT. This translates into CASSLSSYSNQPQHS.

This clonotype was observed a few times. This chain joins TRBV5-6 and TRBJ2-7; D may correspond to TRBD1 or TRBD2 (6 bases each). Per germline, CDR1 SGHDT and CDR2 YYEEEE. V was trimmed by 5 bases and J by 6 bases, leaving 21 bases between them. This CDR3 is 15 amino acids long. This chain's CDR3 is CASSIVGGLVSEQYF. DNA of the CDR3: TGTGCCAGCAGTATTGTGGGGGGCCTAGTCTCCGAGCAGTACTTC.

The rearrangement uses TRBV9 and TRBJ2-1; 7 bases match TRBD2. The CDR3 is 17 residues long. The germline V gene encodes CDR1 SGDLS and CDR2 YYNGEE. V trimming: 0 bases; J trimming: 5 bases; junction bases outside the gene matches: 11. DNA of the CDR3: TGTGCCAGCAGCGTAGCTACCGGGAGGTCCTCAGACAATGAGCAGTTCTTC. The encoded protein is CASSVATGRSSDNEQFF.

The chain employs TRBV7-2 and TRBJ2-1; 9 positions match TRBD1. This CDR3 has 15 residues. Losses at the gene ends were 5 bases for V and 8 bases for J; bases not matched to a gene: 10. Germline-derived CDR1 and CDR2 are SGHTA and FQGNSA. This chain's CDR3 is CASSMTGGLIDEQFF. The CDR3, as DNA: TGTGCCAGCAGCATGACAGGGGGTCTTATAGATGAGCAGTTCTTC.

The V and J genes are TRBV6-5 and TRBJ2-1; D possibly corresponds to TRBD2 (5 bases). Germline assignment: CDR1 MNHEY and CDR2 SVGAGI. The CDR3 runs 14 residues. Trimming removed 0 bases at V and 8 bases at J, with 11 bases between. The CDR3 loop is CASSYSGSSDEQFF. CDR3 bases: TGTGCCAGCAGTTACTCGGGTAGTAGCGATGAGCAGTTCTTC.

This clonotype was seen a handful of times. The chain employs TRBV5-1 and TRBJ2-2; D uncertain. Germline CDR1 reads SGHRS; CDR2 reads YFSETQ. CDR3 length equals 15 residues. V shed 0 bases and J shed 1 base, with 7 bases lying between them. CDR3 protein: CASSLDRQNTGELFF. Here the CDR3 DNA reads TGCGCCAGCAGCTTGGACCGGCAGAACACCGGGGAGCTGTTTTTT.